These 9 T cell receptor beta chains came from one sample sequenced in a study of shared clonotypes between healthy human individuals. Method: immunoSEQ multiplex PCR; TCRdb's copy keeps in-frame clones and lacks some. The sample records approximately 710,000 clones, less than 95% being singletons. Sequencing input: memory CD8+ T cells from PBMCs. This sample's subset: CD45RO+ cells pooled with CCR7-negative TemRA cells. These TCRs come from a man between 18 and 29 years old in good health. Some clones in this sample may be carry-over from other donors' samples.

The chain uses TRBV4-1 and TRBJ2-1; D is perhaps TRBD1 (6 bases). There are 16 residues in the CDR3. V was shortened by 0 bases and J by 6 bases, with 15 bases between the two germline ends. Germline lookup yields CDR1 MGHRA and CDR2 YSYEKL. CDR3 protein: CASSQEPGAVANEQFF. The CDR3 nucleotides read TGCGCCAGCAGCCAAGAGCCAGGGGCGGTGGCCAATGAGCAGTTCTTC.

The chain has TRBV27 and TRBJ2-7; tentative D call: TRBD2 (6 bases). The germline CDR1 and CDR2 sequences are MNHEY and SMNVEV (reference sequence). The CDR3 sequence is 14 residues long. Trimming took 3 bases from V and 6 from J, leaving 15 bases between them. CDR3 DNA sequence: TGTGCCAGCAGTTTGGGGAAGACTAGTGGCGAGCAGTACTTC. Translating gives CASSLGKTSGEQYF.

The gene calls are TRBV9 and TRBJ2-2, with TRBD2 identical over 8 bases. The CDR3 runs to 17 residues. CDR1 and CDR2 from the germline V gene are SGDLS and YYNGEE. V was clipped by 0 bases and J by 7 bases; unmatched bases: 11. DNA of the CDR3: TGTGCCAGCAGCGTAGGGAGCGGGAGCGGAATGAGCGGGGAGCTGTTTTTT. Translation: CASSVGSGSGMSGELFF.

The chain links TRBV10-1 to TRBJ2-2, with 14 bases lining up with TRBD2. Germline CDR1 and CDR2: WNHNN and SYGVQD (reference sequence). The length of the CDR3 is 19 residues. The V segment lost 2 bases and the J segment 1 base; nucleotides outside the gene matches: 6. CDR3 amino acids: CASSEDGTSGGENTGELFF. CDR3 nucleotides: TGCGCCAGCAGTGAGGACGGGACTAGCGGGGGAGAGAACACCGGGGAGCTGTTTTTT.

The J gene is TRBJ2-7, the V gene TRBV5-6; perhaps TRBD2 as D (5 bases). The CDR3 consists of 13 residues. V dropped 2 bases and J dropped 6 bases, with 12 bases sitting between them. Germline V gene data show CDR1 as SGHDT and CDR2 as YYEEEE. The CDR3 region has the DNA TGTGCCAGCAGCTTCTCTCGGGGATTCGAGCAGTACTTC. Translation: CASSFSRGFEQYF.

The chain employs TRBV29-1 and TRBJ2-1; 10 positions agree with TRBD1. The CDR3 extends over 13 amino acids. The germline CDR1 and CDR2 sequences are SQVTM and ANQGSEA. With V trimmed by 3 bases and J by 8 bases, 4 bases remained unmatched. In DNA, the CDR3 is TGCAGCGTTGATGAGACAGGGGGCGATGAGCAGTTCTTC. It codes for CSVDETGGDEQFF.

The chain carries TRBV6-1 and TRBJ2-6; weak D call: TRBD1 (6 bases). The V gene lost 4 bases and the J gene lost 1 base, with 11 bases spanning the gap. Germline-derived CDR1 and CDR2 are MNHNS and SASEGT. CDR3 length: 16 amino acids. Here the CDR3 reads CASSVITGSGANVLTF. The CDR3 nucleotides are TGTGCCAGCAGTGTTATCACAGGGTCTGGGGCCAACGTCCTGACTTTC.

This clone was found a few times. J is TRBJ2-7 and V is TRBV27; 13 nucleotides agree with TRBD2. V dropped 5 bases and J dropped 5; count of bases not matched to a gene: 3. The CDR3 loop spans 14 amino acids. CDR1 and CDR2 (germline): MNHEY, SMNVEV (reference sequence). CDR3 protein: CASSRTSGSDEQYF. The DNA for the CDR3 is TGTGCCAGCAGTCGGACTAGCGGGAGCGACGAGCAGTACTTC.

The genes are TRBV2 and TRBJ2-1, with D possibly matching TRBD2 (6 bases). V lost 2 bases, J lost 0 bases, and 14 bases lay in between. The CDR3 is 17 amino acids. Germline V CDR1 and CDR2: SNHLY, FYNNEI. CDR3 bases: TGTGCCAGCAGTGAAAGGTTTAGCGGATACTCCTACAATGAGCAGTTCTTC. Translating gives CASSERFSGYSYNEQFF.